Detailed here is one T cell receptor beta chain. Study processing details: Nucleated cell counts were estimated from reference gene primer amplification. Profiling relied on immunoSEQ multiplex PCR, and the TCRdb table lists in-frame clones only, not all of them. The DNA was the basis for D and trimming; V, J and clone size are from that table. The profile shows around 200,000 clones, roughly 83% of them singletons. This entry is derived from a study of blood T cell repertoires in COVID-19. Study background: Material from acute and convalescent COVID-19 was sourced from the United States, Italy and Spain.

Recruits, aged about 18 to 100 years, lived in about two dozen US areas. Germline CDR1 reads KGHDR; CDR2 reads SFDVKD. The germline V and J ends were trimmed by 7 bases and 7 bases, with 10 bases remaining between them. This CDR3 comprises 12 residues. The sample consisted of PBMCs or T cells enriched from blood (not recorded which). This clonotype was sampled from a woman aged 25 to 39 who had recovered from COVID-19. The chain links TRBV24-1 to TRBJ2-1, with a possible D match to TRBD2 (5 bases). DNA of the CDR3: TGTGCCACCAGATCTCTAGCAAATGAGCAGTTCTTC. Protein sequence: CATRSLANEQFF.